This T cell receptor (beta chain) stems from a study of T cell changes during pregnancy in multiple sclerosis. Here immunoSEQ multiplex PCR was the method, and the copy in TCRdb shows in-frame clones only, minus some. This sample has roughly 40,000 clones; roughly nine tenths occur once, and the top ten carry 0.95% to 1.5%. The CDR3 is 15 amino acids. Unmatched junction bases numbered 7, after V lost 6 bases and J lost 3 bases. Looked up from germline, CDR1 is LNHDA and CDR2 is SQIVND (reference sequence). The genes are TRBV19 and TRBJ2-7; 11 nucleotides agree with TRBD2. The specimen was peripheral blood, collected before pregnancy. The receptor's source is a female donor with multiple sclerosis, enrolled in a pregnancy study. CDR3 protein: CASRNLAGGIYEQYF. The CDR3 DNA follows: TGTGCCAGTAGGAACCTAGCGGGAGGTATCTACGAGCAGTACTTC.